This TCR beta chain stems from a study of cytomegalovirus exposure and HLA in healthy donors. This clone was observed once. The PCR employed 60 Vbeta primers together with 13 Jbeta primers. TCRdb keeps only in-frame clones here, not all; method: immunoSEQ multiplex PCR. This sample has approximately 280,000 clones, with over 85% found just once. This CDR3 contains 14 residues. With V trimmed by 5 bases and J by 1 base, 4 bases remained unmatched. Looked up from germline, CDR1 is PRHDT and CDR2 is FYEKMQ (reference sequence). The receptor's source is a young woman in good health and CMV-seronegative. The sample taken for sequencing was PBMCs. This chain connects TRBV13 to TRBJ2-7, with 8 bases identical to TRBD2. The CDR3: CASSPRLASYEQYF. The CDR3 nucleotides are TGTGCCAGCAGCCCGCGACTAGCGTCCTACGAGCAGTACTTC. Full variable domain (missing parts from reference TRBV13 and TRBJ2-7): AAGVIQSPRHLIKEKRETATLKCYPIPRHDTVYWYQQGPGQDPQFLISFYEKMQSDKGSIPDRFSAQQFSDYHSELNMSSLELGDSALYFCASSPRLASYEQYFGPGTRLTVT.